Below, 10 T cell receptor beta chains from the same sample are listed, as sequenced in a study of beta chain features in type 1 diabetes. General study points: Type 1 diabetes patients showed a moderate but significant shortening of TCRB CDR3s in all four CD4+ subsets.

For these TCRs, the target antigens are not known. TCRB transcripts that were expressed got sequenced, as all of the isolated RNA had been reverse transcribed. Here immunoSEQ multiplex PCR was the method, and the copy in TCRdb shows in-frame clones only, minus some. The sample records 350,000 to 450,000 clones, 10% to 15% being singletons. The sample taken for sequencing was naive CD4+ T cells from blood. The receptors were gathered from a woman aged 18-29 years with type 1 diabetes.

This clone was picked up a small number of times. CDR3 sequence reads: CASSRARGPQETQYF. CDR3 nucleotides: TGTGCCAGCAGCCGAGCCAGGGGGCCACAAGAGACCCAGTACTTC. The chain has TRBV6-5 and TRBJ2-5; TRBD1 agrees at 8 bases. There are 15 residues in the CDR3. Germline CDR1 MNHEY, CDR2 SVGAGI. Germline trimming cut 6 bases from V and 2 bases from J; bases unmatched to any gene: 8.

This clone appeared a few times. The CDR3 protein is CASSQAGGLETQYF. In DNA, the CDR3 is TGCGCCAGCAGCCAGGCGGGGGGCTTGGAGACCCAGTACTTC. The V and J genes are TRBV4-3 and TRBJ2-5; 8 nucleotides agree with TRBD2. There are 14 residues in the CDR3. V was pared by 3 bases and J by 5 bases, with 5 bases of the junction left unmatched. Germline assignment: CDR1 LGHNA and CDR2 YSLEER.

V usage is TRBV11-2 and J usage is TRBJ1-1; D is uncertain. The CDR3 extends over 14 amino acids. Germline lookup yields CDR1 SGHAT and CDR2 FQNNGV. Trimming removed 0 bases from V and 4 bases from J, with 9 bases in between. This chain's CDR3 is CASSLDTPSTEAFF. For the CDR3, the DNA is TGTGCCAGCAGCTTAGATACGCCGAGCACTGAAGCTTTCTTT.

This chain uses TRBV29-1 with TRBJ1-2, with TRBD1 matching over 7 bases. The CDR3 sequence is 15 residues long. Unmatched junction bases numbered 7, after V lost 2 bases and J lost 1 base. Germline loops: CDR1 SQVTM, CDR2 ANQGSEA. The CDR3 region is CSVESQGPRNYGYTF. The CDR3 region has the DNA TGCAGCGTTGAATCACAGGGGCCCCGTAACTATGGCTACACCTTC.

As DNA, the CDR3 is TGTGCCATCAGTAGGGACAGCCTCCCCTACAATGAGCAGTTCTTC. This translates into CAISRDSLPYNEQFF. The chain employs TRBV10-3 and TRBJ2-1, with 7 bases lining up with TRBD1. This CDR3 has 15 residues. From germline, CDR1 is ENHRY and CDR2 SYGVKD. Losses at the gene ends were 5 bases for V and 2 bases for J; bases not matched to a gene: 6.

The chain employs TRBV28 and TRBJ1-5; 7 positions agree with TRBD1. The V segment lost 3 bases and the J segment 2 bases; nucleotides outside the gene matches: 4. The CDR3 is made up of 15 amino acids. Germline lookup yields CDR1 MDHEN and CDR2 SYDVKM. CDR3 sequence (DNA): TGTGCCAGCAGTTTGGGGGGACAGCGCAATCAGCCCCAGCATTTT. Protein product: CASSLGGQRNQPQHF.

In this sample, this clone turned up a few times. The DNA for the CDR3 is TGTGCCAGCAGCTCCCAACCAGGGTTCTCCTACGAGCAGTACTTC. It encodes CASSSQPGFSYEQYF. The chain employs TRBV7-9 and TRBJ2-7; a weak D match, TRBD1 (5 bases). Deletions cut 4 bases from V and 0 bases from J, with 13 bases between. The CDR3 totals 15 residues. Germline lookup yields CDR1 SEHNR and CDR2 FQNEAQ (reference sequence).

This clone was picked up a small number of times. V is TRBV19 and J is TRBJ1-2; D remains ambiguous. This CDR3 has 12 amino acids. V was cut by 3 bases and J by 4 bases, with 6 bases left in between. Germline V CDR1 and CDR2: LNHDA, SQIVND (reference sequence). The CDR3 protein is CASSIRGYGYTF. CDR3 nucleotides: TGTGCCAGTAGTATTCGAGGCTATGGCTACACCTTC.

The rearrangement uses TRBV7-2 and TRBJ1-1; perhaps TRBD1 as D (6 bases). The CDR3 is 13 amino acids. Per germline, CDR1 SGHTA and CDR2 FQGNSA. Trimming took 4 bases from V and 1 from J, leaving 7 bases between them. CDR3 protein: CASSWGPNTEAFF. For the CDR3, the DNA is TGTGCCAGCAGCTGGGGGCCGAACACTGAAGCTTTCTTT.

The rearrangement uses TRBV21-1 and TRBJ1-5; the DNA was not compared with TRBD1, the D call given in the table. TRBV21-1 is tagged as a pseudogene. CDR3 length: 20 amino acids. CDR3 region: CASSNGQGREPRHSNQPQHF. The CDR3 nucleotides are TGTGCCAGCAGCAACGGACAGGGAAGGGAACCAAGGCATAGCAATCAGCCCCAGCATTTT.